Each of the 29 T cell receptor beta chains below was sequenced from the same sample in a study of shared clonotypes between healthy human individuals. TCRdb's table, derived via immunoSEQ multiplex PCR, lists solely in-frame clones and lacks some. The profile shows roughly 500,000 clones, about four fifths of them singletons. The sample was PBMCs. The source of these receptors is a woman aged 40 to 49 in good health. Some clones in this sample may be carry-over from other donors' samples.

The chain combines TRBV29-1 with TRBJ2-7, with 12 nucleotides matching TRBD2. The V gene's germline CDR1 is SQVTM and CDR2 ANQGSEA. The length of the CDR3 is 13 residues. V was clipped by 7 bases and J by 2 bases; unmatched bases: 3. The CDR3 loop is CSGRTSGAYEQYF. The CDR3 DNA reads TGCAGCGGGCGGACTAGCGGGGCCTACGAGCAGTACTTC.

CDR3 sequence reads: CASSLGQYYGYTF. The CDR3 nucleotides are TGTGCCAGCAGCTTAGGACAATACTATGGCTACACCTTC. This chain links TRBV11-2 with TRBJ1-2, with D unresolved. The V end was cut by 1 base, the J end by 3 bases, with 6 bases between. Per germline, CDR1 SGHAT and CDR2 FQNNGV. The length of the CDR3 is 13 residues.

This clone was detected once. Written as DNA, the CDR3 is TGTGCCAGCAGCCTGGGACGGAACACTGAAGCTTTCTTT. It specifies CASSLGRNTEAFF. This chain links TRBV7-2 with TRBJ1-1, with D possibly matching TRBD1 (5 bases). V was cut by 5 bases and J by 1 base, with 8 bases left in between. Germline assignment: CDR1 SGHTA and CDR2 FQGNSA. This CDR3 has 13 amino acids.

On this clone: Relative to the germline gene, one junction end is altered; a read error may explain this. The CDR3 region has the DNA TGTGCCAGCAGCTCCGGGACTAGCGGGTACAATGAGCAGTTCTTC. Translated, it gives CASSSGTSGYNEQFF. The gene calls are TRBV5-3 and TRBJ2-1; TRBD2 matches at 12 bases. TRBV5-3 is an open reading frame whose function is uncertain. CDR3 length equals 15 residues.

V usage is TRBV28 and J usage is TRBJ1-6; TRBD1 is a possible D gene (6 bases). Trimming removed 5 bases from V and 10 bases from J, with 15 bases in between. Germline CDR1 reads MDHEN; CDR2 reads SYDVKM. This CDR3 is built from 14 residues. The CDR3 loop is CASSTTQGGSPLHF. The CDR3 DNA follows: TGTGCCAGCAGTACCACGCAAGGGGGGTCACCCCTCCACTTT. The full variable domain, in which reference TRBV28 and TRBJ1-6 provide the parts outside the CDR3, is DVKVTQSSRYLVKRTGEKVFLECVQDMDHENMFWYRQDPGLGLRLIYFSYDVKMKEKGDIPEGYSVSREKKERFSLILESASTNQTSMYLCASSTTQGGSPLHFGNGTRLTVT.

The chain joins TRBV15 to TRBJ2-7; D remains ambiguous. Germline CDR1 LNHNV, CDR2 YYDKDF (reference sequence). There are 14 residues in the CDR3. Trimming left V 4 bases short and J 2 bases short, with 12 bases between. The DNA of the CDR3 is TGTGCCACCAGCATAAATCTAGGACCCTACGAGCAGTACTTC. Its protein is CATSINLGPYEQYF.

The chain recombines TRBV7-6 with TRBJ2-1; either TRBD1 or TRBD2 may fit D (5 bases each). Trimming took 1 base from V and 7 from J, leaving 11 bases between them. This CDR3 is built from 14 residues. Germline loops: CDR1 SGHVS, CDR2 FNYEAQ. Here the CDR3 reads CASSLGDPRNEQFF. Here the CDR3 DNA reads TGTGCCAGCAGCTTAGGGGACCCTAGGAATGAGCAGTTCTTC.

The table lists this clone with a count of one. The chain combines TRBV4-1 with TRBJ2-7; 13 nucleotides align to TRBD2. Germline values: CDR1 MGHRA, CDR2 YSYEKL. The CDR3 length is 18 residues. Trimming took 3 bases from V and 2 from J; bases not matched to a gene: 10. CDR3 DNA sequence: TGCGCCAGCAGCCATGGACTAGCGGGAGTCGGAACCCCCTACGAGCAGTACTTC. Amino acid sequence: CASSHGLAGVGTPYEQYF.

Details on this clone: A read error may produce the germline difference seen at one junction end. CDR3 nucleotides: TGTGCTAGCAGCCCGGGGACAGTCCCAGATACGCAGTATTTT. It specifies CASSPGTVPDTQYF. The rearrangement joins TRBV7-7 to TRBJ2-3; 7 bases line up with TRBD1. Germline CDR1 SSHAT, CDR2 FNYEAQ (reference sequence). CDR3 length: 14 amino acids.

This chain uses TRBV19 with TRBJ2-3, with TRBD1 matching over 7 bases. The CDR3 spans 14 residues. Trimming removed 4 bases from V and 4 bases from J; junction bases left unmatched: 5. CDR1 and CDR2 (germline): LNHDA, SQIVND (reference sequence). The chain's CDR3 is CASSTNRGPDTQYF. Written as DNA, the CDR3 is TGTGCCAGTAGTACAAACAGGGGCCCAGATACGCAGTATTTT.

The J gene is TRBJ2-7, the V gene TRBV5-6; D uncertain. The CDR3 is 12 amino acids. Germline-derived CDR1 and CDR2 are SGHDT and YYEEEE. The germline V and J ends were trimmed by 4 bases and 3 bases, with 8 bases remaining between them. CDR3 sequence reads: CASSRSHYEQYF. The CDR3 bases are TGTGCCAGCAGCCGCAGCCACTACGAGCAGTACTTC.

The gene calls are TRBV9 and TRBJ2-3; 11 bases are shared with TRBD2. The CDR3 runs to 19 residues. The V gene end was trimmed by 0 bases and the J gene end by 4 bases; junction bases not matched to a gene: 13. Germline-derived CDR1 and CDR2 are SGDLS and YYNGEE. CDR3 region: CASSVDVGEVAGGSDTQYF. The CDR3 coding sequence is TGTGCCAGCAGCGTAGACGTGGGGGAGGTAGCGGGAGGGTCAGATACGCAGTATTTT. Looking up the rest from reference TRBV9 and TRBJ2-3 gives the full variable domain: DSGVTQTPKHLITATGQRVTLRCSPRSGDLSVYWYQQSLDQGLQFLIQYYNGEERAKGNILERFSAQQFPDLHSELNLSSLELGDSALYFCASSVDVGEVAGGSDTQYFGPGTRLTVL.

This chain joins TRBV28 and TRBJ1-5, with TRBD1 matching 7 bases. The V gene end was trimmed by 3 bases and the J gene end by 4 bases; junction bases not matched to a gene: 6. This CDR3 is 15 amino acids long. Per germline, CDR1 MDHEN and CDR2 SYDVKM. CDR3 nucleotides: TGTGCCAGCAGTTTCTCGGACAGGCTTAATCAGCCCCAGCATTTT. Translated, it gives CASSFSDRLNQPQHF.

This clone appeared a single time. The V and J genes are TRBV7-6 and TRBJ1-3, with D perhaps TRBD1 (5 bases). Germline V CDR1 and CDR2: SGHVS, FNYEAQ. The CDR3 consists of 15 residues. V gave up 4 bases and J gave up 0 bases, with 10 bases separating them. CDR3 sequence (DNA): TGTGCCAGCAGCTCCAGGGACGGCTCTGGAAACACCATATATTTT. This sequence encodes CASSSRDGSGNTIYF. Variable domain in full (rest from reference TRBV7-6 and TRBJ1-3): GAGVSQSPRYKVTKRGQDVALRCDPISGHVSLYWYRQALGQGPEFLTYFNYEAQQDKSGLPNDRFSAERPEGSISTLTIQRTEQRDSAMYRCASSSRDGSGNTIYFGEGSWLTVV.

CDR3 bases: TGTGCCAGCAGTTCGACAGGGGCCGGAGACTCCTACAATGAGCAGTTCTTC. Translating gives CASSSTGAGDSYNEQFF. The chain has TRBV28 and TRBJ2-1, with TRBD1 matching 8 bases. The CDR3 sequence is 17 residues long. The trim removed 4 bases at V and 0 bases at J, leaving 8 bases unmatched. Germline V gene data show CDR1 as MDHEN and CDR2 as SYDVKM.

This clone is a singleton in its sample. The V call is TRBV6-5, the J call TRBJ1-2; D is undetermined. With 3 bases removed from V and 6 bases from J, the gap between germline ends came to 11 bases. This CDR3 is 13 amino acids long. Per germline, CDR1 MNHEY and CDR2 SVGAGI. CDR3 residues: CASSYDRFHGYTF. The CDR3 region has the DNA TGTGCCAGCAGTTATGACCGATTCCATGGCTACACCTTC.

This chain joins TRBV2 and TRBJ2-4; D may be TRBD1 (6 bases). Per germline, CDR1 SNHLY and CDR2 FYNNEI. V was cut by 6 bases and J by 6 bases, with 18 bases left in between. This CDR3 has 15 residues. CDR3 DNA sequence: TGTGCCAGCAGGGAGCCAAACACAGGGAGAAACATTCAGTACTTC. Amino acid sequence: CASREPNTGRNIQYF.

V usage is TRBV21-1 and J usage is TRBJ2-6. TRBV21-1 is a pseudogene locus. This CDR3 has 18 residues. CDR3 amino acids: CASSIPRDAIGGANVLTF. The CDR3 DNA reads TGTGCCAGCAGCATTCCCCGGGACGCCATCGGAGGGGCCAACGTCCTGACTTTC.

V and J are TRBV18 and TRBJ2-1; tentative D call: TRBD1 (6 bases). Germline V gene data show CDR1 as KGHSH and CDR2 as LQKENI. Trimming took 3 bases from V and 8 from J, leaving 20 bases between them. There are 16 residues in the CDR3. DNA for the CDR3: TGTGCCAGCTCACCGCAGGGACAATACGGTGCCCATGAGCAGTTCTTC. It translates to CASSPQGQYGAHEQFF.

Only a few counts were recorded for this clone. The J gene is TRBJ2-6, the V gene TRBV7-9; D is unclear. Germline lookup yields CDR1 SEHNR and CDR2 FQNEAQ (reference sequence). There are 15 residues in the CDR3. Deletions cut 5 bases from V and 3 bases from J, with 11 bases between. The CDR3: CASSPDGFGANVLTF. CDR3 DNA: TGTGCCAGCAGCCCAGATGGGTTTGGGGCCAACGTCCTGACTTTC.

This chain joins TRBV10-2 and TRBJ2-6; D gene unclear. There are 16 residues in the CDR3. V shed 3 bases and J shed 0 bases, with 9 bases lying between them. Germline lookup yields CDR1 WSHSY and CDR2 SAAADI. The CDR3 spells CASSDGFGSGANVLTF. The CDR3 nucleotides are TGCGCCAGCAGTGATGGATTCGGCTCTGGGGCCAACGTCCTGACTTTC.

This sequence joins TRBV6-1 and TRBJ2-4, with 9 bases matching TRBD1. V was clipped by 8 bases and J by 5 bases; unmatched bases: 4. Looked up from germline, CDR1 is MNHNS and CDR2 is SASEGT. CDR3 length: 13 amino acids. The CDR3 DNA reads TGTGCCAGCGGGGACAGGGCTGAAAACATTCAGTACTTC. Amino acid sequence: CASGDRAENIQYF.

With regard to this clone: Within the sample, other DNA sequences also encode this same CDR3. The V and J genes are TRBV5-1 and TRBJ2-7, with TRBD1 identical over 7 bases. With V trimmed by 0 bases and J by 3 bases, 3 bases remained unmatched. CDR1 is SGHRS, CDR2 YFSETQ, per germline. The CDR3 has 14 amino acids. CDR3: CASSLGTGGYEQYF. The CDR3, as DNA: TGCGCCAGCAGCTTGGGGACAGGAGGCTACGAGCAGTACTTC.

The rearrangement uses TRBV29-1 and TRBJ2-5; D gene uncertain. Per germline, CDR1 SQVTM and CDR2 ANQGSEA. Trimming removed 6 bases at V and 5 bases at J, with 22 bases between. This CDR3 comprises 15 residues. The CDR3 DNA follows: TGCAGCGTCTCACCCCTTAGTAGCTTCGGGGAGACCCAGTACTTC. Translation gives CSVSPLSSFGETQYF.

This clone was picked up a small number of times. The gene calls are TRBV12-5 and TRBJ2-5, with 11 positions matching TRBD1. J gave up 4 bases and V 4 bases, and 5 bases lay outside the gene matches. Per germline, CDR1 LGHNT and CDR2 FRNRAP. CDR3 length: 15 residues. The CDR3 coding sequence is TGTGCTAGTGGTTCAATGGACAGGGGGCGAGAGACCCAGTACTTC. Amino acids: CASGSMDRGRETQYF.

This clone was seen only a few times. This sample includes further DNA sequences coding for the same CDR3. The chain has TRBV30 and TRBJ2-7; D may be TRBD1 (5 bases). Trimming removed 0 bases from V and 2 bases from J, with 5 bases in between. Germline CDR1 reads GTSNPN; CDR2 reads SVGIG (reference sequence). This CDR3 has 12 amino acids. In DNA, the CDR3 is TGTGCCTGGAGTGTAGGGGCCTACGAGCAGTACTTC. It translates to CAWSVGAYEQYF.

This clone has only a few counts. V is TRBV5-1 and J is TRBJ2-6; 9 nucleotides agree with TRBD1. CDR3 length: 17 amino acids. The germline CDR1 and CDR2 sequences are SGHRS and YFSETQ. V trimming: 0 bases; J trimming: 0 bases; junction bases outside the gene matches: 1. CDR3 coding DNA: TGCGCCAGCAGCTTGGTGGGACAGGGCTCTGGGGCCAACGTCCTGACTTTC. Amino acid sequence: CASSLVGQGSGANVLTF. The variable domain in full, with the rest retrieved from reference TRBV5-1 and TRBJ2-6, is KAGVTQTPRYLIKTRGQQVTLSCSPISGHRSVSWYQQTPGQGLQFLFEYFSETQRNKGNFPGRFSGRQFSNSRSEMNVSTLELGDSALYLCASSLVGQGSGANVLTFGAGSRLTVL.

The V and J genes are TRBV10-1 and TRBJ2-7; TRBD1 matches at 8 bases. Germline values: CDR1 WNHNN, CDR2 SYGVQD (reference sequence). J lost 3 bases, V lost 9 bases, and 19 bases had no gene match. This CDR3 has 17 residues. CDR3 in amino acids: CASPERCLPDRDYEQYF. The CDR3 DNA sequence: TGCGCCAGTCCTGAGAGGTGTCTTCCGGACAGGGACTACGAGCAGTACTTC.

The rearrangement joins TRBV9 to TRBJ2-3, with D unresolved. V was pared by 3 bases and J by 5 bases, with 22 bases between. CDR1 SGDLS and CDR2 YYNGEE come from the germline V gene. CDR3 length: 17 amino acids. The CDR3 nucleotides are TGTGCCAGCAGCGACCACCCCCAGGCCCAGCTAGGAGATACGCAGTATTTT. This gives the protein CASSDHPQAQLGDTQYF.